This T cell receptor beta chain was identified in a study of CD8+ T cells in alopecia areata. Study information: A 6-month period off drug followed tofacitinib, which lasted 6 to 18 months.

As concerns this clone: What it binds is not known.

It was cDNA, reverse transcribed from extracted RNA, that served as the sequencing template. Assay used: immunoSEQ multiplex PCR; TCRdb lists only in-frame clones, some missing. The sample contains 150,000 to 200,000 clones, around 71% of which appear only once. Study findings and constraints: Unlike in mice, where it was clearer, TCR sharing across patients was less clear, possibly HLA-related.

Germline V gene data show CDR1 as LGHNA and CDR2 as YNFKEQ. V lost 4 bases and J lost 3, with 10 bases in between. The CDR3 loop spans 13 amino acids. The chain recombines TRBV4-2 with TRBJ2-7; TRBD1 or TRBD2 may be the D gene (5 bases each). Sequencing used CD8+ T cells sorted from blood, obtained at week 0. This clonotype was obtained from a human donor with alopecia areata. The CDR3, as DNA: TGTGCCAGCAGCCCCGGGGCCCTCTACGAGCAGTACTTC. The encoded protein is CASSPGALYEQYF.